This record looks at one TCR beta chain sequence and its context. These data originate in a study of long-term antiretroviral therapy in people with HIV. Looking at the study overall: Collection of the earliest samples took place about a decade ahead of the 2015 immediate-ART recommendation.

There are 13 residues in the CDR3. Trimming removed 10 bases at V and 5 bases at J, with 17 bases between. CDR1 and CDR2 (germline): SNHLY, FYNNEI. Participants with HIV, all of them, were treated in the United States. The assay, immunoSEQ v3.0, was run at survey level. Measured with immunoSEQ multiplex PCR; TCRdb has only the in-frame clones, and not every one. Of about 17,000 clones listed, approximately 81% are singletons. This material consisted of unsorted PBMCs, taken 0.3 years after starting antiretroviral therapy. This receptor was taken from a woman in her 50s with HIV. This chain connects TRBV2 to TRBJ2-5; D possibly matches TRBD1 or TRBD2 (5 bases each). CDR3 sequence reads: CATQRDQGETQYF. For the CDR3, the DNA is TGTGCCACACAACGGGACCAAGGGGAGACCCAGTACTTC.